The rows below give T cell receptor beta chains drawn from one sample of a study of human T cells and chemical hapten exposure. TCRdb recomputed calls from the RACE reads with MiXCR, one row per CDR3 protein. The sample includes more than 80,000 distinct CDR3 sequences, approximately 10% of them seen just once. Here the sequenced sample was whole blood, taken in connection with sensitization to the hapten diphenylcyclopropenone (DPC). The receptors were gathered from a woman aged 60-75 years with alopecia areata. Some clones in this sample may be carry-over from other donors' samples. Each CDR3 is given with its conserved first and last residue. A D gene is named only where the DNA matches it firmly. Clone size appears in some rows only: once, few, many, or a class for an expanded clone.

cdr3_aa: CSVAYTEAFF; cdr3_nt: TGCAGCGTGGCCTATACTGAAGCTTTCTTT; v_call: TRBV29-1; d_call: -; clone_size: -; cdr3_length: 10; j_call: TRBJ1-1
cdr3_aa: CSARGRQGVEIMAYEQYF; cdr3_nt: TGCAGTGCTAGAGGTCGACAGGGGGTAGAAATAATGGCCTACGAGCAGTACTTC; v_call: TRBV20-1; d_call: TRBD1; clone_size: many; cdr3_length: 18; j_call: TRBJ2-7
cdr3_aa: CASSLGTSGGAYEQFF; cdr3_nt: TGTGCCAGCAGTTTAGGGACTAGCGGGGGGGCCTATGAGCAGTTCTTC; v_call: TRBV12-3/TRBV12-4; d_call: TRBD2; clone_size: -; cdr3_length: 16; j_call: TRBJ2-1
cdr3_aa: CASTYRDYGYTF; cdr3_nt: TGTGCCAGCACCTACAGGGATTATGGCTACACCTTC; v_call: TRBV12-3/TRBV12-4; d_call: -; clone_size: many; cdr3_length: 12; j_call: TRBJ1-2
cdr3_aa: CAWSRAGEAFF; cdr3_nt: TGTGCCTGGAGTCGGGCAGGGGAAGCTTTCTTT; v_call: TRBV30; d_call: -; clone_size: many; cdr3_length: 11; j_call: TRBJ1-1
cdr3_aa: CASTMTQGAYNEQFF; cdr3_nt: TGTGCCAGCACTATGACACAGGGGGCTTACAATGAGCAGTTCTTC; v_call: TRBV27; d_call: TRBD1; clone_size: many; cdr3_length: 15; j_call: TRBJ2-1
cdr3_aa: CASSQDRGTASTDTQYF; cdr3_nt: TGTGCCAGCAGCCAAGACCGTGGGACAGCTAGCACAGATACGCAGTATTTT; v_call: TRBV3-1; d_call: TRBD1; clone_size: many; cdr3_length: 17; j_call: TRBJ2-3
cdr3_aa: CASSPPSRMNTEAFF; cdr3_nt: TGTGCCAGCTCACCACCCTCGAGGATGAACACTGAAGCTTTCTTT; v_call: TRBV18; d_call: -; clone_size: many; cdr3_length: 15; j_call: TRBJ1-1
cdr3_aa: CSAHPAGATDTQYF; cdr3_nt: TGCAGTGCTCACCCTGCTGGGGCAACAGATACGCAGTATTTT; v_call: TRBV20-1; d_call: -; clone_size: -; cdr3_length: 14; j_call: TRBJ2-3
cdr3_aa: CASSYWTGTSYNEQFF; cdr3_nt: TGTGCCAGCAGCTACTGGACAGGAACGAGTTACAATGAGCAGTTCTTC; v_call: TRBV7-2; d_call: TRBD1; clone_size: -; cdr3_length: 16; j_call: TRBJ2-1
cdr3_aa: CSASRQPTPGEQYF; cdr3_nt: TGCAGTGCTAGTCGGCAACCGACCCCCGGGGAGCAGTACTTC; v_call: TRBV20-1; d_call: -; clone_size: many; cdr3_length: 14; j_call: TRBJ2-7
cdr3_aa: CVSSYLGQGYYEQYF; cdr3_nt: TGTGTCAGCAGTTACTTGGGACAGGGTTACTACGAGCAGTACTTC; v_call: TRBV28; d_call: TRBD1; clone_size: -; cdr3_length: 15; j_call: TRBJ2-7
cdr3_aa: CASSYSLDTQYF; cdr3_nt: TGTGCCAGCAGTTACTCGTTAGATACGCAGTATTTT; v_call: TRBV6-6; d_call: -; clone_size: few; cdr3_length: 12; j_call: TRBJ2-3
cdr3_aa: CASSAYAGDRYEQYF; cdr3_nt: TGTGCCAGCAGCGCCTACGCGGGGGATAGGTACGAGCAGTACTTC; v_call: TRBV11-3; d_call: TRBD2; clone_size: few; cdr3_length: 15; j_call: TRBJ2-7
cdr3_aa: CASSVGQTWYF; cdr3_nt: TGTGCCAGCAGTGTCGGGCAAACCTGGTACTTC; v_call: TRBV2; d_call: -; clone_size: many; cdr3_length: 11; j_call: TRBJ2-5
cdr3_aa: CASREGASVLNYGYTF; cdr3_nt: TGCGCCAGCAGGGAGGGGGCGTCAGTCCTAAACTATGGCTACACCTTC; v_call: TRBV5-1; d_call: TRBD1; clone_size: many; cdr3_length: 16; j_call: TRBJ1-2
cdr3_aa: CSVPTGGGSYGYTF; cdr3_nt: TGCAGCGTACCAACAGGGGGCGGTAGCTATGGCTACACCTTC; v_call: TRBV29-1; d_call: TRBD1; clone_size: few; cdr3_length: 14; j_call: TRBJ1-2
cdr3_aa: CAWSQGQPGETQYF; cdr3_nt: TGTGCCTGGAGCCAGGGACAGCCCGGGGAGACCCAGTACTTC; v_call: TRBV30; d_call: TRBD1; clone_size: few; cdr3_length: 14; j_call: TRBJ2-5
cdr3_aa: CASSIDGGIPGELFF; cdr3_nt: TGTGCCAGTAGTATAGATGGGGGTATTCCCGGGGAGCTGTTTTTT; v_call: TRBV19; d_call: -; clone_size: -; cdr3_length: 15; j_call: TRBJ2-2
cdr3_aa: CASSFHAGPDQPQHF; cdr3_nt: TGCGCCAGCAGCTTCCACGCCGGGCCAGATCAGCCCCAGCATTTT; v_call: TRBV5-1; d_call: -; clone_size: many; cdr3_length: 15; j_call: TRBJ1-5
cdr3_aa: CSVAPTNGAGGETQYF; cdr3_nt: TGCAGCGTTGCCCCAACTAACGGGGCTGGAGGGGAGACCCAGTACTTC; v_call: TRBV29-1; d_call: -; clone_size: many; cdr3_length: 16; j_call: TRBJ2-5
cdr3_aa: CASSSYRGRGGVTGELFF; cdr3_nt: TGTGCCAGCAGCTCATACAGGGGCCGCGGAGGTGTCACCGGGGAGCTGTTTTTT; v_call: TRBV11-2; d_call: TRBD1; clone_size: few; cdr3_length: 18; j_call: TRBJ2-2
cdr3_aa: CSARGRYSNQPQHF; cdr3_nt: TGCAGTGCCAGGGGGAGGTATAGCAATCAGCCCCAGCATTTT; v_call: TRBV20-1; d_call: TRBD1; clone_size: few; cdr3_length: 14; j_call: TRBJ1-5
cdr3_aa: CASSPRQSRGRDQPQHF; cdr3_nt: TGTGCCAGCTCACCACGGCAGAGCAGGGGGAGAGATCAGCCCCAGCATTTT; v_call: TRBV18; d_call: TRBD1; clone_size: many; cdr3_length: 17; j_call: TRBJ1-5
cdr3_aa: CASSLRTGPDTEAFF; cdr3_nt: TGTGCCAGCAGCCTAAGGACGGGGCCCGACACTGAAGCTTTCTTT; v_call: TRBV9; d_call: -; clone_size: -; cdr3_length: 15; j_call: TRBJ1-1
cdr3_aa: CSVGLNSNTGELFF; cdr3_nt: TGCAGCGTTGGTTTAAACTCGAACACCGGGGAGCTGTTTTTT; v_call: TRBV29-1; d_call: -; clone_size: -; cdr3_length: 14; j_call: TRBJ2-2
cdr3_aa: CASSSRGRGPDTQYF; cdr3_nt: TGTGCCAGCAGCTCTAGGGGCAGGGGCCCAGATACGCAGTATTTT; v_call: TRBV7-9; d_call: -; clone_size: many; cdr3_length: 15; j_call: TRBJ2-3